The 5 T cell receptor beta chains given below trace back to one sample, sequenced in a study of blood T cell repertoires in COVID-19. Produced via immunoSEQ multiplex PCR; TCRdb's table is partial and in-frame only. The sample holds 300,000 or so clones, around 90% seen once. Sequencing used peripheral blood. Every receptor here comes from a woman between 40 and 50 years old with acute or convalescent COVID-19.

The chain links TRBV15 to TRBJ2-7; perhaps TRBD2 as D (6 bases). V lost 0 bases to trimming and J lost 2 bases, with 17 bases between them. Germline CDR1 is LNHNV and CDR2 is YYDKDF (reference sequence). This CDR3 is 17 amino acids long. Here the CDR3 DNA reads TGTGCCACCAGCAGAGATCCCCCACTAGCCGGGCCCTACGAGCAGTACGTC. It translates to CATSRDPPLAGPYEQYV.

The table lists this clone with a few counts. V and J are TRBV2 and TRBJ1-1, with a possible D match to TRBD1 (6 bases). The V gene lost 5 bases and the J gene lost 5 bases, with 18 bases spanning the gap. CDR3 length: 15 residues. Germline lookup yields CDR1 SNHLY and CDR2 FYNNEI. The CDR3 region is CASSPKTGRGTEAFF. The CDR3 bases are TGTGCCAGCAGTCCAAAGACCGGCAGGGGTACTGAAGCTTTCTTT.

The gene calls are TRBV12-3 or TRBV12-4 and TRBJ2-5; no clear D gene. The CDR3 length is 11 residues. Trimming removed 5 bases at V and 8 bases at J, with 9 bases between. CDR3 region: CASSHSLTQYF. The CDR3 region has the DNA TGTGCCAGCAGTCACTCCCTAACCCAGTACTTC.

The chain couples TRBV6-5 to TRBJ1-1, with D maybe TRBD1 (5 bases). This CDR3 has 15 residues. Trimming took off 6 bases at V and 1 base at J, with 15 bases between the two ends. Germline CDR1 reads MNHEY; CDR2 reads SVGAGI. CDR3 loop: CASRLPSGGNTEAFF. CDR3 bases: TGTGCCAGCAGGTTACCTTCGGGGGGGAACACTGAAGCTTTCTTT.

The rearrangement uses TRBV4-1 and TRBJ1-2, with TRBD1 matching 7 bases. CDR3 length: 15 residues. The J segment lost 3 bases and the V segment lost 3 bases, leaving 7 bases of the junction unmatched. Germline V gene sequence: CDR1 MGHRA, CDR2 YSYEKL. The CDR3 sequence: CASSHTPGQDYGYTF. For the CDR3, the DNA is TGCGCCAGCAGCCATACACCCGGACAGGACTATGGCTACACCTTC.